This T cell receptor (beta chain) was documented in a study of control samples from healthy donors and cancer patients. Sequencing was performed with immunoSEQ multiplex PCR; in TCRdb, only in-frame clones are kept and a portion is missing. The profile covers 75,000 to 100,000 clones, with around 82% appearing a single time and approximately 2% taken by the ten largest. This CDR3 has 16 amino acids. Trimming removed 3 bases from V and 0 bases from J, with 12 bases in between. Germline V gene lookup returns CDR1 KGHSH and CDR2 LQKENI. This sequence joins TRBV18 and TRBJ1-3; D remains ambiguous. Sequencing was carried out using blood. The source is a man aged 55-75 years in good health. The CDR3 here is CASSPTSRSSGNTIYF. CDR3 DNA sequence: TGTGCCAGCTCACCCACCTCCCGCAGCTCTGGAAACACCATATATTTT.